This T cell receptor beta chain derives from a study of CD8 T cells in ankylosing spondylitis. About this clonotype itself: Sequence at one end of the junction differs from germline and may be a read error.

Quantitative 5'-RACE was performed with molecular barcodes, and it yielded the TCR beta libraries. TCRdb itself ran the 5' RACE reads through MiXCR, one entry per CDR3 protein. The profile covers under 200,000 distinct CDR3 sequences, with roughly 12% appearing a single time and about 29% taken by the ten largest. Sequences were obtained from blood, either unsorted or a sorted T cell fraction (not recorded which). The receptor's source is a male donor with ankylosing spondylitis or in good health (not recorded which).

The CDR3 nucleotides read TGTGTCAGCAGCCCGTATGGGGCCGAGGACACTGAAGCTTTCTTT. This codes for CVSSPYGAEDTEAFF. The gene calls are TRBV3-1 and TRBJ1-1; possibly TRBD1 for D (5 bases). Germline CDR1 is LGHDT and CDR2 is YNNKEL (reference sequence). The CDR3 contains 15 residues.